These 8 T cell receptor beta chains came from one sample sequenced in a study of cytomegalovirus exposure and HLA in healthy donors. The PCR had 60 Vbeta and 13 Jbeta primers. Some clones are missing from TCRdb's copy, which holds only in-frame ones; the method was immunoSEQ multiplex PCR. The table lists some 150,000 clones, about two thirds of them singletons. Input material: PBMCs. Every receptor here comes from a human donor in good health.

The chain carries TRBV7-2 and TRBJ2-7; D is possibly TRBD1 (5 bases). The germline V and J ends were trimmed by 4 bases and 6 bases, with 10 bases remaining between them. The CDR3 extends over 12 amino acids. CDR1 and CDR2 from the germline V gene are SGHTA and FQGNSA. The CDR3 is CASSSPGSEQYF. As DNA, the CDR3 is TGTGCCAGCAGCTCTCCAGGGTCCGAGCAGTACTTC.

CDR3 bases: TGCGCCAGCATTCGTAGCGGGGGCCCCGGGGAGACCCAGTACTTC. Translated: CASIRSGGPGETQYF. The rearrangement uses TRBV10-2 and TRBJ2-5; 9 positions agree with TRBD2. V lost 7 bases and J lost 5; bases outside the gene matches: 11. This CDR3 comprises 15 residues. CDR1 WSHSY and CDR2 SAAADI come from the germline V gene.

CDR3 DNA sequence: TGTGCCAGTAGTATCGCTAGCGGGGGCTACGAGCAGTACTTC. Its translation is CASSIASGGYEQYF. V usage is TRBV19 and J usage is TRBJ2-7; TRBD2 matches 10 bases. CDR1 is LNHDA, CDR2 SQIVND, per germline (reference sequence). CDR3 size: 14 residues. The J segment lost 3 bases and the V segment lost 3 bases, leaving 2 bases of the junction unmatched.

The gene calls are TRBV2 and TRBJ1-1, with no clear D. The CDR3 length is 16 residues. Germline CDR1 and CDR2: SNHLY and FYNNEI. V was cut by 3 bases and J by 5 bases, with 19 bases left in between. CDR3 in DNA: TGTGCCAGCAGTGAGTCCCCCGAAGGCCCGGGGACTGAAGCTTTCTTT. Its translation is CASSESPEGPGTEAFF. The full variable domain, with the rest looked up from reference TRBV2 and TRBJ1-1, is EPEVTQTPSHQVTQMGQEVILRCVPISNHLYFYWYRQILGQKVEFLVSFYNNEISEKSEIFDDQFSVERPDGSNFTLKIRSTKLEDSAMYFCASSESPEGPGTEAFFGQGTRLTVV.

V gene TRBV5-1 combines with J gene TRBJ1-4, with 10 bases matching TRBD1. V shed 4 bases and J 6 bases; nucleotides not matched to a gene: 6. Germline V gene lookup returns CDR1 SGHRS and CDR2 YFSETQ. The CDR3 spans 15 residues. The CDR3 reads CASSRGTGADEKLFF. The DNA for the CDR3 is TGCGCCAGCAGCCGCGGGACAGGGGCGGATGAAAAACTGTTTTTT.

The DNA of the CDR3 is TGTGCAAGTCGCTTAGGCGGGAGGCAGCCCCAGCATTTT. This codes for CASRLGGRQPQHF. V usage is TRBV12-2 and J usage is TRBJ1-5. TRBV12-2 constitutes a pseudogene. This CDR3 is built from 13 residues.

This chain connects TRBV19 to TRBJ2-3; 8 nucleotides agree with TRBD1. CDR1 and CDR2 from the germline V gene are LNHDA and SQIVND (reference sequence). V was pared by 0 bases and J by 0 bases, with 8 bases of the junction left unmatched. The CDR3 covers 18 residues. The CDR3 DNA is TGTGCCAGTAGTATAGACCAGGCAGGGGGCTTAAGCACAGATACGCAGTATTTT. This encodes CASSIDQAGGLSTDTQYF.

J is TRBJ1-1 and V is TRBV2; D not resolved. V was clipped by 2 bases and J by 1 base, with 5 bases between them. Germline V gene sequence: CDR1 SNHLY, CDR2 FYNNEI. This CDR3 spans 13 amino acids. The CDR3 loop is CASSEWRNTEAFF. CDR3 in DNA: TGTGCCAGCAGTGAATGGAGGAACACTGAAGCTTTCTTT. The variable domain in full, with the rest retrieved from reference TRBV2 and TRBJ1-1, is EPEVTQTPSHQVTQMGQEVILRCVPISNHLYFYWYRQILGQKVEFLVSFYNNEISEKSEIFDDQFSVERPDGSNFTLKIRSTKLEDSAMYFCASSEWRNTEAFFGQGTRLTVV.